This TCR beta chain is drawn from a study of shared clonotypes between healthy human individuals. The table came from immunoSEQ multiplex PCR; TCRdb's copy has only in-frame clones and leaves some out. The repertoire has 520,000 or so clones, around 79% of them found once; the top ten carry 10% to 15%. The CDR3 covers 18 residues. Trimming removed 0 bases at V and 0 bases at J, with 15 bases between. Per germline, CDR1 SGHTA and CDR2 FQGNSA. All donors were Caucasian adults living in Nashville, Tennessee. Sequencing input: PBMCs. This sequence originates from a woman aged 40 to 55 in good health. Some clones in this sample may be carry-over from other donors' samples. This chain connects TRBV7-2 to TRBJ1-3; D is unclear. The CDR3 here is CASSLAPGQGPSGNTIYF. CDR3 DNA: TGTGCCAGCAGCTTAGCGCCAGGCCAAGGACCCTCTGGAAACACCATATATTTT.